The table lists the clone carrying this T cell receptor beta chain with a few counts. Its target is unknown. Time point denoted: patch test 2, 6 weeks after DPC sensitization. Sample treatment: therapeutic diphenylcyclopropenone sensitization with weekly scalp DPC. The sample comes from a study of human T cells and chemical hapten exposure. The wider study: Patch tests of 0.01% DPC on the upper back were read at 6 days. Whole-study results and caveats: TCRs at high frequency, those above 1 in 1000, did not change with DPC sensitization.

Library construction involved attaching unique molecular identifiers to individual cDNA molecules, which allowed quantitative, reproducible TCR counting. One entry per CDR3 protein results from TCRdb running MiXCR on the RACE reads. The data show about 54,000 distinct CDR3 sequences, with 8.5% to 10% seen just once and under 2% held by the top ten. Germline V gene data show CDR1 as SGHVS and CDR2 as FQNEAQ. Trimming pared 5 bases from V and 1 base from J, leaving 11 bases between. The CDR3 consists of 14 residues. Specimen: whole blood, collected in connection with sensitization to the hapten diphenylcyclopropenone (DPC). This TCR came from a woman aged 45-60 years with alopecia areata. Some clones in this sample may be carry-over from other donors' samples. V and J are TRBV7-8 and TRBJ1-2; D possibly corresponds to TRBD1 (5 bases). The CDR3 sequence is CASSPGHLNYGYTF. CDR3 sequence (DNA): TGTGCCAGCAGCCCTGGACACCTTAACTATGGCTACACCTTC.